Each of the 29 T cell receptor beta chains below was sequenced from the same sample in a study of blood T cell repertoires in COVID-19. Measured with immunoSEQ multiplex PCR; TCRdb has only the in-frame clones, and not every one. Of some 240,000 clones listed, around 83% are singletons. The sample comprised peripheral blood. The receptors derive from a woman aged 40 to 50 who had recovered from COVID-19.

The V call is TRBV10-1, the J call TRBJ2-3, with 14 bases identical to TRBD2. This CDR3 has 19 residues. Germline V CDR1 and CDR2: WNHNN, SYGVQD (reference sequence). With 5 bases clipped from V and 0 bases from J, the junction kept 10 bases outside the gene matches. DNA for the CDR3: TGCGCCAGCAGTCCCAGGACTAGCGGGGGGACTGGGAGCACAGATACGCAGTATTTT. This codes for CASSPRTSGGTGSTDTQYF.

V is TRBV6-5 and J is TRBJ2-1; the D gene is possibly TRBD1 (5 bases). The CDR3 length is 15 residues. Deletions cut 2 bases from V and 0 bases from J, with 8 bases between. Looked up from germline, CDR1 is MNHEY and CDR2 is SVGAGI. The CDR3 nucleotides read TGTGCCAGCAGTTACGGGGCGAGCTCCTACAATGAGCAGTTCTTC. Translated: CASSYGASSYNEQFF.

This chain joins TRBV6-5 and TRBJ2-1; 13 positions agree with TRBD2. Germline V gene data show CDR1 as MNHEY and CDR2 as SVGAGI. The trim removed 6 bases at V and 4 bases at J, leaving 3 bases unmatched. The CDR3 is 15 residues long. The CDR3 DNA follows: TGTGCCAGCAGCGTACTAGCGGGGGGGTACAATGAGCAGTTCTTC. Its translation is CASSVLAGGYNEQFF.

This chain links TRBV7-6 with TRBJ1-3, with unresolved D. In germline, CDR1 is SGHVS, CDR2 FNYEAQ. The ends were cut back, 1 base at V and 0 bases at J, with 4 bases in the middle. This CDR3 has 14 amino acids. The CDR3 DNA reads TGTGCCAGCAGCTTAGGAGGCTCTGGAAACACCATATATTTT. It translates to CASSLGGSGNTIYF.

The rearrangement joins TRBV24-1 to TRBJ2-7; 11 bases align to TRBD1. Germline V CDR1 and CDR2: KGHDR, SFDVKD. The V and J ends lost 2 bases and 4 bases, in that order; junction bases with no gene match: 3. The CDR3 is 15 residues long. The CDR3: CATSDSGQGAYEQYF. In DNA, the CDR3 is TGTGCCACCAGTGATTCCGGACAGGGGGCTTACGAGCAGTACTTC.

V gene TRBV5-6 combines with J gene TRBJ2-7, with D hard to call. The CDR3 is 12 residues long. Germline V CDR1 and CDR2: SGHDT, YYEEEE. The V and J ends lost 4 bases and 4 bases respectively, with 9 bases between them. The CDR3 DNA reads as TGTGCCAGCAGCCCCGACGGGTACGAGCAGTACTTC. Its translation: CASSPDGYEQYF.

The chain links TRBV5-1 to TRBJ1-4; 7 bases are a match to TRBD1. CDR1 and CDR2 from the germline V gene are SGHRS and YFSETQ. This CDR3 is built from 14 residues. The trim removed 5 bases at V and 8 bases at J, leaving 9 bases unmatched. The CDR3 loop is CASRTDRALEKLFF. The CDR3 nucleotides are TGCGCCAGCAGGACCGACAGGGCCTTGGAAAAACTGTTTTTT.

V gene TRBV11-2 combines with J gene TRBJ1-1, with TRBD1 identical over 7 bases. With 5 bases clipped from V and 8 bases from J, the junction kept 5 bases outside the gene matches. Germline CDR1 SGHAT, CDR2 FQNNGV. CDR3 size: 12 residues. The CDR3 loop reads CASSGQVKEAFF. The CDR3 DNA sequence: TGTGCCAGCAGCGGACAGGTAAAAGAAGCTTTCTTT.

This clone was observed a handful of times. The chain employs TRBV7-9 and TRBJ2-3; 10 bases agree with TRBD1. V shed 7 bases and J 1 base; nucleotides not matched to a gene: 5. Germline-derived CDR1 and CDR2 are SEHNR and FQNEAQ (reference sequence). CDR3 size: 15 residues. DNA of the CDR3: TGTGCCAGCACCTCAGGGACAGGGGGCACAGATACGCAGTATTTT. Translation gives CASTSGTGGTDTQYF. The variable domain in full, with the rest retrieved from reference TRBV7-9 and TRBJ2-3, is DTGVSQNPRHKITKRGQNVTFRCDPISEHNRLYWYRQTLGQGPEFLTYFQNEAQLEKSRLLSDRFSAERPKGSFSTLEIQRTEQGDSAMYLCASTSGTGGTDTQYFGPGTRLTVL.

This clone has more than one count but fewer than ten. The V call is TRBV5-4, the J call TRBJ2-2; a possible D gene is TRBD1 (6 bases). Trimming shortened V by 6 bases and J by 0 bases, and 9 bases separated the two germline ends. This CDR3 is 14 amino acids long. CDR1 is SGHNT and CDR2 is YYREEE in the germline V gene (reference sequence). CDR3 DNA sequence: TGTGCCAGCAAACAGGGCCCGAACACCGGGGAGCTGTTTTTT. This gives the protein CASKQGPNTGELFF.

This clone was counted once. V usage is TRBV4-1 and J usage is TRBJ1-2; TRBD1 agrees at 10 bases. The CDR3 is made up of 15 amino acids. V gave up 0 bases and J gave up 8 bases; unmatched junction bases: 6. CDR1 is MGHRA and CDR2 is YSYEKL in the germline V gene. CDR3 loop: CASSQDSGTGEGYTF. The CDR3 DNA sequence: TGCGCCAGCAGCCAAGACTCCGGGACAGGGGAAGGCTACACCTTC.

This clone was detected a few times. The V gene is TRBV5-1, the J gene TRBJ2-5; the match to TRBD1 covers 7 bases. The CDR3 loop spans 15 amino acids. From germline, CDR1 is SGHRS and CDR2 YFSETQ. V lost 2 bases to trimming and J lost 3 bases; unmatched junction nucleotides: 7. CDR3 sequence: CASSFDRVGEETQYF. CDR3 bases: TGCGCCAGCAGCTTCGACAGGGTAGGAGAAGAGACCCAGTACTTC.

J is TRBJ1-1 and V is TRBV28; no definite D call. This CDR3 spans 14 amino acids. The germline V and J ends were trimmed by 5 bases and 2 bases, with 12 bases remaining between them. Germline CDR1 is MDHEN and CDR2 is SYDVKM. The chain's CDR3 is CASSGRLGNTEAFF. CDR3 sequence (DNA): TGTGCCAGCAGTGGGAGGTTAGGAAACACTGAAGCTTTCTTT.

In this sample, this clone turned up once. The CDR3 sequence: CASSLRDTYEQYF. The DNA for the CDR3 is TGTGCCAGCAGTCTCAGGGATACCTACGAGCAGTACTTC. The gene calls are TRBV27 and TRBJ2-7; TRBD1 is a possible D gene (5 bases). From germline, CDR1 is MNHEY and CDR2 SMNVEV (reference sequence). Trimming pared 5 bases from V and 2 bases from J, leaving 10 bases between. The CDR3 has 13 amino acids.

The genes are TRBV28 and TRBJ1-2; 10 bases are shared with TRBD1. The CDR3 covers 14 residues. J gave up 7 bases and V 7 bases, and 9 bases lay outside the gene matches. Germline loops: CDR1 MDHEN, CDR2 SYDVKM. Here the CDR3 DNA reads TGTGCCAGCACCCTACGACAGGGGGCGTTTGGCTACACCTTC. As protein: CASTLRQGAFGYTF.

The rearrangement uses TRBV19 and TRBJ1-5, with D tentatively TRBD1 (6 bases). CDR1 and CDR2 (germline): LNHDA, SQIVND (reference sequence). The CDR3 length is 16 residues. With 3 bases removed from V and 2 bases from J, the gap between germline ends came to 14 bases. CDR3 sequence reads: CASSIHRDAGNQPQHF. In nucleotides, the CDR3 is TGTGCCAGTAGTATTCACAGGGATGCTGGCAATCAGCCCCAGCATTTT.

The chain carries TRBV5-4 and TRBJ2-7, with TRBD2 identical over 8 bases. J gave up 4 bases and V 1 base, and 7 bases lay outside the gene matches. The CDR3 spans 15 residues. Germline assignment: CDR1 SGHNT and CDR2 YYREEE (reference sequence). CDR3 sequence reads: CASSLRTGGPYEQYF. Written as DNA, the CDR3 is TGTGCCAGCAGCTTGCGTACGGGGGGGCCTTACGAGCAGTACTTC.

The gene calls are TRBV5-6 and TRBJ1-4, with 7 bases aligning to TRBD1. The CDR3 runs 14 residues. Per the germline V gene, CDR1 is SGHDT and CDR2 is YYEEEE. The junction had 2 bases not matched to a gene; V was cut back by 4 bases and J by 2 bases. CDR3 DNA: TGTGCCAGCAGCGCCAGGGGGACTAATGAAAAACTGTTTTTT. It is translated as CASSARGTNEKLFF. Based on the CDR3 plus reference TRBV5-6 and TRBJ1-4, the full variable domain is DAGVTQSPTHLIKTRGQQVTLRCSPKSGHDTVSWYQQALGQGPQFIFQYYEEEERQRGNFPDRFSGHQFPNYSSELNVNALLLGDSALYLCASSARGTNEKLFFGSGTQLSVL.

This clone was counted only a few times. The CDR3, as DNA: TGTGCCAGCAGTCTCGGGGAGCTCGGGGGGACCCAGTACTTC. Amino acid sequence: CASSLGELGGTQYF. The chain employs TRBV28 and TRBJ2-5, with D maybe TRBD2 (6 bases). CDR1 and CDR2 from the germline V gene are MDHEN and SYDVKM. Trimming took 5 bases from V and 7 from J, leaving 17 bases between them. The CDR3 sequence is 14 residues long.

The V and J genes are TRBV11-3 and TRBJ1-3; D possibly corresponds to TRBD1 (6 bases). The V end lost 7 bases, the J end lost 4 bases, and 17 bases lay between the germline ends. CDR1 is SGHNT and CDR2 is YENEEA in the germline V gene. The CDR3 runs 15 residues. This CDR3 is CASTRGGTRGNTIYF. The CDR3 bases are TGTGCCAGCACCCGGGGGGGGACACGAGGAAACACCATATATTTT. Filled out from reference TRBV11-3 and TRBJ1-3, the complete variable domain reads EAGVVQSPRYKIIEKKQPVAFWCNPISGHNTLYWYLQNLGQGPELLIRYENEEAVDDSQLPKDRFSAERLKGVDSTLKIQPAELGDSAVYLCASTRGGTRGNTIYFGEGSWLTVV.

The chain joins TRBV6-5 to TRBJ2-3, with D tentatively TRBD2 (7 bases). The germline CDR1 and CDR2 sequences are MNHEY and SVGAGI. CDR3 length: 16 residues. V lost 2 bases and J 2 bases, leaving 14 bases between the germline ends. The CDR3 DNA is TGTGCCAGCAGTTACGTCGGGGGGCTTATCACAGATACGCAGTATTTT. The encoded protein is CASSYVGGLITDTQYF.

This chain connects TRBV4-1 to TRBJ2-2; no definite D call. Trimming stripped 1 base from V and 7 bases from J, with 7 bases between. The CDR3 loop spans 13 amino acids. The germline V gene encodes CDR1 MGHRA and CDR2 YSYEKL. The CDR3 spells CASSQGRGGELFF. In DNA form, the CDR3 reads TGCGCCAGCAGCCAAGGTCGAGGCGGGGAGCTGTTTTTT.

The rearrangement uses TRBV11-3 and TRBJ2-3, with TRBD1 as a possible D gene (6 bases). Germline assignment: CDR1 SGHNT and CDR2 YENEEA. V was cut by 5 bases and J by 3 bases, with 15 bases left in between. The CDR3 has 15 residues. In nucleotides, the CDR3 is TGTGCCAGCAGCCAGGGACAAGGGCGAACAGATACGCAGTATTTT. Protein sequence: CASSQGQGRTDTQYF.

The chain uses TRBV11-2 and TRBJ1-4; possible D gene TRBD1, 6 bases. V lost 3 bases to trimming and J lost 1 base, with 6 bases between them. Germline V gene sequence: CDR1 SGHAT, CDR2 FQNNGV. The CDR3 has 14 amino acids. The CDR3 bases are TGTGCCAGCAGCTTCAGGGGAACTAATGAAAAACTGTTTTTT. Translation: CASSFRGTNEKLFF. Using reference TRBV11-2 and TRBJ1-4 for the parts outside the CDR3, the full variable domain is EAGVAQSPRYKIIEKRQSVAFWCNPISGHATLYWYQQILGQGPKLLIQFQNNGVVDDSQLPKDRFSAERLKGVDSTLKIQPAKLEDSAVYLCASSFRGTNEKLFFGSGTQLSVL.

The CDR3 loop reads CASSVASGSGTGELFF. CDR3 nucleotides: TGTGCCAGCAGCGTAGCTTCGGGGTCGGGCACCGGGGAGCTGTTTTTT. This chain links TRBV9 with TRBJ2-2; D possibly corresponds to TRBD2 (5 bases). The CDR3 is 16 amino acids. Germline CDR1 reads SGDLS; CDR2 reads YYNGEE. V was shortened by 0 bases and J by 4 bases, with 13 bases between the two germline ends.

This chain links TRBV9 with TRBJ2-1; 12 bases align to TRBD2. CDR3 length equals 19 residues. The germline CDR1 and CDR2 sequences are SGDLS and YYNGEE. V shed 0 bases and J 0 bases; nucleotides not matched to a gene: 7. CDR3 loop: CASSVVPSGGAHSYNEQFF. CDR3 DNA sequence: TGTGCCAGCAGCGTAGTTCCTAGCGGGGGGGCCCACTCCTACAATGAGCAGTTCTTC.

V is TRBV7-3 and J is TRBJ2-1; a possible D gene is TRBD2 (6 bases). Germline values: CDR1 SGHTA, CDR2 FQGTGA. The CDR3 totals 14 residues. V lost 5 bases to trimming and J lost 9 bases, with 17 bases between them. The CDR3 is CASSPRTTSTEQFF. CDR3 DNA: TGTGCCAGCAGCCCAAGGACTACATCAACTGAGCAGTTCTTC.

V and J are TRBV7-8 and TRBJ2-7; 7 bases line up with TRBD1. V shed 5 bases and J 7 bases; nucleotides not matched to a gene: 20. This CDR3 spans 17 amino acids. Germline V gives CDR1 SGHVS, CDR2 FQNEAQ. The CDR3 spells CASSTPYRGRATREQYF. CDR3 sequence (DNA): TGTGCCAGCAGCACCCCTTACAGGGGACGGGCTACTAGGGAGCAGTACTTC.

This clone was seen a single time. This chain uses TRBV27 with TRBJ2-2; D might be TRBD1 (6 bases). The ends were cut back, 6 bases at V and 3 bases at J, with 14 bases in the middle. CDR1 and CDR2 from the germline V gene are MNHEY and SMNVEV (reference sequence). This CDR3 has 15 amino acids. Written as DNA, the CDR3 is TGTGCCAGCAGCCTGTTAGGGGGTCACACCGGGGAGCTGTTTTTT. It is translated as CASSLLGGHTGELFF.